The 3 T cell receptor beta chains listed next were all sequenced from one sample in a study of regulatory T cells in long-lasting Graves disease. Time point given: persistent/refractory GD, antithyroid drugs over 5 years with positive TRAb. Extracted RNA from PBMCs served as the source of the TCR library. Researchers made TCR beta libraries by using iRepertoire HTBI primers and running Arm-PCR on CDR3 regions. TCRdb independently ran MiXCR on the multiplex PCR reads; one entry per CDR3 protein. The sample holds a few hundred thousand distinct CDR3 sequences, approximately 25% seen once. The material was peripheral blood mononuclear cells (PBMCs), obtained when the disease was refractory, from a patient treated with antithyroid drugs. Receptors were obtained from a woman aged 40 to 50 with Graves disease.

This clonotype was seen at least ten times. This chain joins TRBV2 and TRBJ2-7; no definite D call. The CDR3 length is 14 residues. With 3 bases removed from V and 3 bases from J, the gap between germline ends came to 12 bases. Germline V gives CDR1 SNHLY, CDR2 FYNNEI. In nucleotides, the CDR3 is TGTGCCAGCAGTGATAACAGATCACTCTACGAGCAGTACTTC. This encodes CASSDNRSLYEQYF.

This clonotype has at least ten counts. The chain is built from TRBV15 and TRBJ2-2, with 16 bases identical to TRBD2. Germline loops: CDR1 LNHNV, CDR2 YYDKDF (reference sequence). This CDR3 region has 18 residues. The V segment lost 3 bases and the J segment 3 bases; nucleotides outside the gene matches: 4. In nucleotides, the CDR3 is TGTGCCACCAGCAGGGGACTAGCGGGAGGGAGGTACACCGGGGAGCTGTTTTTT. Translation gives CATSRGLAGGRYTGELFF.

Concerning this clonotype: Just one base apart from a much larger clone, this may be a read error. The V gene is TRBV28, the J gene TRBJ2-7, with D perhaps assigned TRBD1 or TRBD2 (5 bases each). This CDR3 comprises 14 residues. Germline V lookup: CDR1 MDHEN, CDR2 SYDVKM. V was cut by 1 base and J by 9 bases, with 16 bases left in between. The CDR3 loop reads CASSLLGPITGQYF. CDR3 bases: TGTGCCAGCAGTTTATTGGGACCAATTACGGGGCAGTACTTC.